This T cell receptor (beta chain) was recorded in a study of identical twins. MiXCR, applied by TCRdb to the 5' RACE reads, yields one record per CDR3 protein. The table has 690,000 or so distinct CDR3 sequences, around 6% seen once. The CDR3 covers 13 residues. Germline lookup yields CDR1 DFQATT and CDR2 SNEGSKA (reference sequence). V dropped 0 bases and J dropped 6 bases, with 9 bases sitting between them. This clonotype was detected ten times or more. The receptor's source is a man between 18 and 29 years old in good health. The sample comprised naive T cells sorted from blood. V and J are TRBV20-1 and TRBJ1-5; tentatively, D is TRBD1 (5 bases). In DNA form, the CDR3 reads TGCAGTGCTAGAGACAGGGTTGGTCAGCCCCAGCATTTT. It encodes CSARDRVGQPQHF.